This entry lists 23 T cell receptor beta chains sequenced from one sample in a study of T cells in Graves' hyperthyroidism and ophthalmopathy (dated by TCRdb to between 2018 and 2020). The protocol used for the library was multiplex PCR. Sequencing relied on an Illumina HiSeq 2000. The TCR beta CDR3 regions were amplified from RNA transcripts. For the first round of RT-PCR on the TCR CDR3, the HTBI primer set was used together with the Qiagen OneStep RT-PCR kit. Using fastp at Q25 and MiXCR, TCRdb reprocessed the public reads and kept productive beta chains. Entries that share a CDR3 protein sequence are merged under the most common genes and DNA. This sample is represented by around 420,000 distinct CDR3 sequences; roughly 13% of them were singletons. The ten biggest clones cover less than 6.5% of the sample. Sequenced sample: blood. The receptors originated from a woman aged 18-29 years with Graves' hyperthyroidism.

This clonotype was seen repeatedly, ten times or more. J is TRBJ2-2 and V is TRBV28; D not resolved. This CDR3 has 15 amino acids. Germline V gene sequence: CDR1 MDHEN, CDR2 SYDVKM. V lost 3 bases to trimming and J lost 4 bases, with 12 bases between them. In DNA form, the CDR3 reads TGTGCCAGCAGTTTGCAAGGGTCGGGCACCGGGGAGCTGTTTTTT. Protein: CASSLQGSGTGELFF.

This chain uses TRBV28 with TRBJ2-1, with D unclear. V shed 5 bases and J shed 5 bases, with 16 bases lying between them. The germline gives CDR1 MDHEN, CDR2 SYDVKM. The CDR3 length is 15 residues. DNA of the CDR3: TGTGCCAGCAGTCCCGCACGGATTAATCACAATGAGCAGTTCTTC. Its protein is CASSPARINHNEQFF.

The CDR3 spells CASSRTGGGGIQYF. CDR3 nucleotide sequence: TGTGCCAGCAGTCGGACAGGGGGGGGAGGCATTCAGTACTTC. The chain combines TRBV6-1 with TRBJ2-4, with 10 bases aligning to TRBD1. The germline CDR1 and CDR2 sequences are MNHNS and SASEGT. V lost 5 bases to trimming and J lost 9 bases; unmatched junction nucleotides: 7. This CDR3 is 14 amino acids long.

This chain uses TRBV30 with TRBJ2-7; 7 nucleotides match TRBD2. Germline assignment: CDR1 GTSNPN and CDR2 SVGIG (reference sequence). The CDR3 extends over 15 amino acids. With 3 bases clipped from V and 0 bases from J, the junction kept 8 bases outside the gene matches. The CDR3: CAWRGPGTTSYEQYF. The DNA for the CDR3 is TGTGCCTGGAGGGGTCCCGGGACTACCTCCTACGAGCAGTACTTC. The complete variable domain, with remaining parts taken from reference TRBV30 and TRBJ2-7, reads SQTIHQWPATLVQPVGSPLSLECTVEGTSNPNLYWYRQAAGRGLQLLFYSVGIGQISSEVPQNLSASRPQDRQFILSSKKLLLSDSGFYLCAWRGPGTTSYEQYFGPGTRLTVT.

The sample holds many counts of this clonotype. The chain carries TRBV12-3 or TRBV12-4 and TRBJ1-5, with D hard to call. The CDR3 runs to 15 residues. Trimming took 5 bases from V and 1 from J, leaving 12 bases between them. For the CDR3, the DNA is TGTGCCAGCAGTAAGAGAGGTGCGAGCAATCAGCCCCAGCATTTT. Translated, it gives CASSKRGASNQPQHF.

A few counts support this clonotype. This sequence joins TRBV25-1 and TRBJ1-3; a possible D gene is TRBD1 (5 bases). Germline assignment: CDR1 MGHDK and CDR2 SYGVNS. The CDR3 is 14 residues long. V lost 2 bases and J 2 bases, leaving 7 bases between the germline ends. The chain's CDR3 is CASSEPGAGNTIYF. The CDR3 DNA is TGTGCCAGCAGTGAACCGGGGGCTGGAAACACCATATATTTT.

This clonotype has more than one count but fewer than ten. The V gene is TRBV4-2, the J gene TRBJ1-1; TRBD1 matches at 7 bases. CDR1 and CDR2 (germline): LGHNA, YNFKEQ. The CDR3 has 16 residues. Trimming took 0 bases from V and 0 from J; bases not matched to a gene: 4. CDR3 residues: CASSQDWDRVNTEAFF. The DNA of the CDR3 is TGTGCCAGCAGCCAAGATTGGGACAGAGTGAACACTGAAGCTTTCTTT.

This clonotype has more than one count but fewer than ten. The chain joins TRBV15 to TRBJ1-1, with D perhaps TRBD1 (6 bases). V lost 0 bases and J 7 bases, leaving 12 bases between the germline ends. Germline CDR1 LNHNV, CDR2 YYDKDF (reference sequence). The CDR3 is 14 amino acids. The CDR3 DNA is TGTGCCACCAGCAGAGATCTAAGGGGGGTTGAAGCTTTCTTT. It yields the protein CATSRDLRGVEAFF.

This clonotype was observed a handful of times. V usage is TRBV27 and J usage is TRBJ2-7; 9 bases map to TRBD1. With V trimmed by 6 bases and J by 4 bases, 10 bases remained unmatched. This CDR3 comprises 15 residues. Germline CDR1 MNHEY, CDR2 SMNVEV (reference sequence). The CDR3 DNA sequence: TGTGCCAGCAGACCGGACAGGGGCTTTACTTACGAGCAGTACTTC. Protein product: CASRPDRGFTYEQYF.

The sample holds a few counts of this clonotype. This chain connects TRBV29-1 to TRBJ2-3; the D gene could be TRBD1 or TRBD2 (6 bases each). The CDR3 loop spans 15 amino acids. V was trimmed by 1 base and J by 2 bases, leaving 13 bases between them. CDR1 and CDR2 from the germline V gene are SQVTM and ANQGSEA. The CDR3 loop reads CSVEVGRGATDTQYF. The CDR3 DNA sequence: TGCAGCGTTGAAGTTGGAAGGGGGGCCACAGATACGCAGTATTTT.

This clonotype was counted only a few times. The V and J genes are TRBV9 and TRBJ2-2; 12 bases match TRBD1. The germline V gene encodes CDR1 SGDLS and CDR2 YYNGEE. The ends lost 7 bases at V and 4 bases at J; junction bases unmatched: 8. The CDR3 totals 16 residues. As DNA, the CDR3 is TGTGCCAGCGCCAAGGGGGACAGGGGGCGCACCGGGGAGCTGTTTTTT. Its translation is CASAKGDRGRTGELFF. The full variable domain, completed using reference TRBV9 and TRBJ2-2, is DSGVTQTPKHLITATGQRVTLRCSPRSGDLSVYWYQQSLDQGLQFLIQYYNGEERAKGNILERFSAQQFPDLHSELNLSSLELGDSALYFCASAKGDRGRTGELFFGEGSRLTVL.

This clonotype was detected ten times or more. The CDR3: CASSPKTGTSYEQYF. CDR3 bases: TGTGCCAGCAGTCCAAAGACAGGGACCTCCTACGAGCAGTACTTC. This chain joins TRBV27 and TRBJ2-7, with 7 positions matching TRBD1. V shed 5 bases and J 0 bases; nucleotides not matched to a gene: 7. The CDR3 spans 15 residues. Germline V gene lookup returns CDR1 MNHEY and CDR2 SMNVEV (reference sequence).

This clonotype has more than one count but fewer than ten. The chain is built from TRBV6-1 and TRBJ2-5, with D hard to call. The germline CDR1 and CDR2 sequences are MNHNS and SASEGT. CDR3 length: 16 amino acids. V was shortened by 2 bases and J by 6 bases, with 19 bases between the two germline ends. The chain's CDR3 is CASSEIVGSIRKTQYF. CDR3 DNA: TGTGCCAGCAGTGAAATTGTAGGCAGCATCCGGAAGACCCAGTACTTC.

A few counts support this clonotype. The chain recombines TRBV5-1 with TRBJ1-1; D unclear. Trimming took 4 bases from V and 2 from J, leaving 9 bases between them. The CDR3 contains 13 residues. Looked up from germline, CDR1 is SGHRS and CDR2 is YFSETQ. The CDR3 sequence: CASSKEVNTEAFF. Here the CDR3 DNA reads TGCGCCAGCAGCAAGGAGGTAAACACTGAAGCTTTCTTT.

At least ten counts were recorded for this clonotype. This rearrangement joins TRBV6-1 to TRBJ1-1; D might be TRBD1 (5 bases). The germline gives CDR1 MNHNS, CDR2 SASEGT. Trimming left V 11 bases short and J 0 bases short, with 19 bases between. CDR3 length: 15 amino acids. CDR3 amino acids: CACRLDGGLNTEAFF. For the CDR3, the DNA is TGTGCCTGTCGACTCGATGGGGGACTGAACACTGAAGCTTTCTTT.

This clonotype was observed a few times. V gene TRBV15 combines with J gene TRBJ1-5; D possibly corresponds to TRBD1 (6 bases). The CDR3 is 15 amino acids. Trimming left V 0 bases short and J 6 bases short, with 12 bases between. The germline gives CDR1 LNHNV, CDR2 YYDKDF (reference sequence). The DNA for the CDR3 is TGTGCCACCAGCAGAGATTTGGCAGGGGTTCAGCCCCAGCATTTT. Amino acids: CATSRDLAGVQPQHF. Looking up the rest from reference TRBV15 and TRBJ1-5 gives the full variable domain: DAMVIQNPRYQVTQFGKPVTLSCSQTLNHNVMYWYQQKSSQAPKLLFHYYDKDFNNEADTPDNFQSRRPNTSFCFLDIRSPGLGDTAMYLCATSRDLAGVQPQHFGDGTRLSIL.

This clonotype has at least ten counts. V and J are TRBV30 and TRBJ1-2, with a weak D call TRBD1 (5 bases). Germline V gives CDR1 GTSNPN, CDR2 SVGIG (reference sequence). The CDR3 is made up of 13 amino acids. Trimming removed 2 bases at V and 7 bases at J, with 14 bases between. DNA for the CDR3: TGTGCCTGGAGTCCTTTTTCCGGGGGTGGCTACACCTTC. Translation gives CAWSPFSGGGYTF.

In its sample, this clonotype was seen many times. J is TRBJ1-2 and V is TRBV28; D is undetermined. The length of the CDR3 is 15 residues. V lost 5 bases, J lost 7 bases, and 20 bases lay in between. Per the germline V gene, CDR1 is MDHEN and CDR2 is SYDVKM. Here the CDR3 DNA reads TGTGCCAGCAGTGATCCCCGAGGTGTAGGATCTGGCTACACCTTC. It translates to CASSDPRGVGSGYTF.

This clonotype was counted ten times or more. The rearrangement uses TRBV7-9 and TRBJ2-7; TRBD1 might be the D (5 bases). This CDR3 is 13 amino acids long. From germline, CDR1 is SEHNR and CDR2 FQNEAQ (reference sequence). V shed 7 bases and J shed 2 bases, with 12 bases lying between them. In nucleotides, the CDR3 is TGTGCCAGCAACCGAGACAGAACCTACGAGCAGTACTTC. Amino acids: CASNRDRTYEQYF.

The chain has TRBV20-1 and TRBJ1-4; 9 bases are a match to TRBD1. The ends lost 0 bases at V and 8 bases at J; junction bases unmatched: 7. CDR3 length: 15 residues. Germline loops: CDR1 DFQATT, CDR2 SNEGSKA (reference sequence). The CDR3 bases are TGCAGTGCTAGAGATATAGACAGGGGGGGGGAAAAACTGTTTTTT. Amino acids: CSARDIDRGGEKLFF.

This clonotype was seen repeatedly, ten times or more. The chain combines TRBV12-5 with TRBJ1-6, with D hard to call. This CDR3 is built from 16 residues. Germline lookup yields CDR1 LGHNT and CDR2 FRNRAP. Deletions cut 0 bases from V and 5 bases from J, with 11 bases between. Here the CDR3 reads CASGLVPAANNSPLHF. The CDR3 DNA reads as TGTGCTAGTGGTTTGGTACCAGCGGCTAATAATTCACCCCTCCACTTT.

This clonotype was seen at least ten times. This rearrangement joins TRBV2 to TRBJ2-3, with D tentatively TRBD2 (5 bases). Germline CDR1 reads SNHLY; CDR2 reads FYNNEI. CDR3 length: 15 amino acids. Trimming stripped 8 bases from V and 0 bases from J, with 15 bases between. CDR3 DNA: TGTGCCAGCTCCAACCCAGCGGTGAGCACAGATACGCAGTATTTT. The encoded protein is CASSNPAVSTDTQYF.

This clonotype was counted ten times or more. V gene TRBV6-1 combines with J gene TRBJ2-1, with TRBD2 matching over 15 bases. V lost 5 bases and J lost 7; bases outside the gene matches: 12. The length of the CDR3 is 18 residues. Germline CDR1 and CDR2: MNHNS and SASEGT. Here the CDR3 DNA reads TGTGCCAGCAGTCTCGGACTAGCGGGAGGGCCACTTCGAAATGAGCAGTTCTTC. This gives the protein CASSLGLAGGPLRNEQFF.